Below are 14 T cell receptor beta chains sequenced from a single sample in a study of a mutant IDH1 vaccine in newly diagnosed glioma. Sequencing was performed with immunoSEQ multiplex PCR; in TCRdb, only in-frame clones are kept and a portion is missing. Of approximately 70,000 clones listed, 84% are singletons. Antigens for these TCRs are unknown. Time point here: week 23, last vaccination. Vaccination used 300 ug of mutant IDH1 20-mer peptide per dose, with topical imiquimod. The sequencing here drew on PBMCs, taken from a glioma patient whose treatment included an IDH1 peptide vaccine. The receptors come from a young man with glioma.

This clone was counted a single time. The rearrangement links TRBV19 to TRBJ1-3, with D maybe TRBD1 (5 bases). Between the trimmed V and J ends, which lost 7 bases and 0 bases, there was a span of 16 bases. Germline CDR1 reads LNHDA; CDR2 reads SQIVND (reference sequence). The CDR3 covers 16 residues. The DNA of the CDR3 is TGTGCCAGTACCGTTCGGGACCTGATCTCTGGAAACACCATATATTTT. Protein sequence: CASTVRDLISGNTIYF.

The gene calls are TRBV18 and TRBJ2-2; 8 bases fit TRBD2. Trimming cost V 2 bases and J 3 bases; bases outside gene matches: 11. CDR1 and CDR2 from the germline V gene are KGHSH and LQKENI. The CDR3 is 18 amino acids. The CDR3 DNA is TGTGCCAGCTCACCAGTATCCCCCCGGGGGGGATACACCGGGGAGCTGTTTTTT. Translated, it gives CASSPVSPRGGYTGELFF.

This clone was seen more than once but under ten times. This rearrangement joins TRBV2 to TRBJ1-1; D ambiguous. The CDR3 spans 16 residues. V lost 2 bases, J lost 0 bases, and 13 bases lay in between. The germline V gene has CDR1 SNHLY and CDR2 FYNNEI. Written as DNA, the CDR3 is TGTGCCAGCAGTGAAAGGTTTAGTGACTTGAACACTGAAGCTTTCTTT. It is translated as CASSERFSDLNTEAFF.

The chain couples TRBV4-3 to TRBJ2-2; TRBD2 matches 8 bases. V was pared by 0 bases and J by 6 bases, with 3 bases of the junction left unmatched. Per the germline V gene, CDR1 is LGHNA and CDR2 is YSLEER. This CDR3 is 15 amino acids long. The CDR3 coding sequence is TGCGCCAGCAGCCAAGAAAAACTAGCGGCCGGGGAGCTGTTTTTT. It codes for CASSQEKLAAGELFF.

About this clone itself: At one end the junction does not follow the germline gene, possibly because of a read error. The V gene is TRBV7-9, the J gene TRBJ2-3; D is uncertain. In germline, CDR1 is SEHNR, CDR2 FQNEAQ (reference sequence). The CDR3 extends over 12 amino acids. The DNA of the CDR3 is TGTGCCAGCAGGTTAGGGTCGGATACGCAGTATTTT. Translated: CASRLGSDTQYF.

This rearrangement joins TRBV5-8 to TRBJ1-5; 8 positions agree with TRBD1. CDR3 length equals 15 residues. V lost 4 bases to trimming and J lost 3 bases; unmatched junction nucleotides: 6. Germline V gene data show CDR1 as SGHTS and CDR2 as YDEGEE. CDR3 loop: CASSPDRAFNQPQHF. Written as DNA, the CDR3 is TGTGCCAGCAGCCCGGACAGGGCATTCAATCAGCCCCAGCATTTT.

V is TRBV7-9 and J is TRBJ1-1, with TRBD1 as a possible D gene (5 bases). Looked up from germline, CDR1 is SEHNR and CDR2 is FQNEAQ (reference sequence). The CDR3 has 14 amino acids. The V gene lost 7 bases and the J gene lost 4 bases, with 16 bases spanning the gap. The CDR3 here is CASTVPGKSTEAFF. The CDR3 nucleotides are TGTGCCAGCACCGTCCCAGGGAAGTCCACTGAAGCTTTCTTT.

This chain joins TRBV6-1 and TRBJ2-2, with 9 bases that match TRBD1. CDR3 length: 14 residues. The germline V gene encodes CDR1 MNHNS and CDR2 SASEGT. Trimming took 5 bases from V and 5 from J; bases not matched to a gene: 3. CDR3 protein: CASSRQGETGELFF. DNA of the CDR3: TGTGCCAGCAGTCGACAGGGGGAGACCGGGGAGCTGTTTTTT.

The CDR3 spells CASRLAGVYTGELFF. CDR3 nucleotide sequence: TGTGCCAGTCGACTAGCGGGAGTGTACACCGGGGAGCTGTTTTTT. This chain connects TRBV28 to TRBJ2-2; 12 bases fit TRBD2. From germline, CDR1 is MDHEN and CDR2 SYDVKM. J was trimmed by 3 bases and V by 9 bases; bases with no gene match: 5. The CDR3 spans 15 residues.

Of note for this clone: A read error may account for a junction end that differs from germline. The chain is built from TRBV7-9 and TRBJ1-1; D gene ambiguous. The CDR3 contains 11 residues. Germline CDR1 reads SEHNR; CDR2 reads FQNEAQ (reference sequence). CDR3 DNA sequence: TGTGCCAGCAGCCCGTGGGGTGAACCTTTCTTT. Its protein product is CASSPWGEPFF.

This chain links TRBV10-3 with TRBJ2-5, with TRBD2 as a possible D gene (6 bases). Trimming cost V 2 bases and J 5 bases, with 18 bases left between them. The CDR3 is 16 amino acids. Germline V gene sequence: CDR1 ENHRY, CDR2 SYGVKD. This CDR3 is CAISEPGSGPGETQYF. The CDR3 DNA reads as TGTGCCATCAGTGAGCCCGGCAGCGGGCCGGGTGAGACCCAGTACTTC.

The J gene is TRBJ2-7, the V gene TRBV29-1; 12 nucleotides line up with TRBD1. Germline V CDR1 and CDR2: SQVTM, ANQGSEA. The V gene end was trimmed by 4 bases and the J gene end by 5 bases; junction bases not matched to a gene: 3. The CDR3 sequence is 13 residues long. CDR3 coding DNA: TGCAGCGTTGTGGGACAGGGGGCAAACGAGCAGTACTTC. Amino acids: CSVVGQGANEQYF.

V usage is TRBV10-1 and J usage is TRBJ2-5; possibly TRBD1 for D (6 bases). V lost 3 bases to trimming and J lost 2 bases, with 13 bases between them. There are 15 residues in the CDR3. CDR1 is WNHNN, CDR2 SYGVQD, per germline (reference sequence). DNA for the CDR3: TGCGCCAGCAGTGAACAGGGACACCCACAAGAGACCCAGTACTTC. Its translation: CASSEQGHPQETQYF.

Only one count was recorded for this clone. V and J are TRBV19 and TRBJ1-2; D is ambiguous. Trimming removed 5 bases at V and 5 bases at J, with 18 bases between. This CDR3 comprises 15 residues. Germline values: CDR1 LNHDA, CDR2 SQIVND (reference sequence). The CDR3 region is CASSYASTGSYGYTF. CDR3 nucleotide sequence: TGTGCCAGTAGTTATGCTTCGACGGGGAGTTATGGCTACACCTTC.